Following are 17 T cell receptor beta chains from one sample sequenced in a study of graft-versus-host responses after intestinal transplantation (dated by TCRdb to the early 2020s). Their specific antigens are unknown. To prepare the library, the immunoSEQ multiplex PCR assay was applied. As stored in TCRdb, this immuneACCESS dataset retains in-frame rearrangements with V and J assigned. A fraction of the clones does not appear; measured against another copy, unresolved V genes explain less than half of the discrepancy, and the remainder lacks a known reason. In this sample the table shows tens of thousands of clones, around 90% of which occur a single time. 3.5% to 5% of the sample lies in the top ten. Explained via the paper, the time point label denotes: cells obtained before transplantation from donor or recipient. Sequences were derived from unstimulated CD8+ T cells sorted from spleen or lymph node cells, sampled before transplant. These TCRs come from a human donor who was the organ donor for an intestinal transplant.

This chain links TRBV4-2 with TRBJ2-1; 9 bases match TRBD1. The CDR3 sequence is 17 residues long. The V and J ends lost 1 base and 4 bases, in that order; junction bases with no gene match: 8. Germline values: CDR1 LGHNA, CDR2 YNFKEQ. The CDR3 nucleotides are TGTGCCAGCAGCCAAGCCGGGACAGGGAGGGAATACAATGAGCAGTTCTTC. Protein: CASSQAGTGREYNEQFF.

The chain couples TRBV6-1 to TRBJ2-7, with a tentative D call TRBD1 (6 bases). This CDR3 has 15 amino acids. Germline assignment: CDR1 MNHNS and CDR2 SASEGT. The V end lost 7 bases, the J end lost 1 base, and 17 bases lay between the germline ends. The CDR3 nucleotides are TGTGCCAGCAACGATAGCGACAGGAGGTCCTACGAGCAGTACGTC. Its protein product is CASNDSDRRSYEQYV.

CDR3 region: CSVELRSGVSGYTF. CDR3 DNA: TGCAGCGTTGAACTAAGGAGCGGAGTTTCCGGCTACACCTTC. The V call is TRBV29-1, the J call TRBJ1-2; D gene unclear. The germline V gene encodes CDR1 SQVTM and CDR2 ANQGSEA. The CDR3 is made up of 14 amino acids. V lost 2 bases to trimming and J lost 8 bases, with 18 bases between them. The full variable domain, in which reference TRBV29-1 and TRBJ1-2 provide the parts outside the CDR3, is SAVISQKPSRDICQRGTSLTIQCQVDSQVTMMFWYRQQPGQSLTLIATANQGSEATYESGFVIDKFPISRPNLTFSTLTVSNMSPEDSSIYLCSVELRSGVSGYTFGSGTRLTVV.

The CDR3 protein is CASSLGALNYGYTF. As DNA, the CDR3 is TGTGCCAGCAGCTTGGGGGCACTTAACTATGGCTACACCTTC. The rearrangement joins TRBV7-9 to TRBJ1-2; D perhaps matches TRBD1 (6 bases). The CDR3 totals 14 residues. Per the germline V gene, CDR1 is SEHNR and CDR2 is FQNEAQ (reference sequence). The V gene lost 3 bases and the J gene lost 1 base, with 9 bases spanning the gap.

This clone is medium-sized within its sample. V usage is TRBV6-5 and J usage is TRBJ1-4, with D hard to call. This CDR3 spans 12 amino acids. Germline assignment: CDR1 MNHEY and CDR2 SVGAGI. V was pared by 5 bases and J by 4 bases, with 5 bases between. In nucleotides, the CDR3 is TGTGCCAGCAGTCCCAGTAATGAAAAACTGTTTTTT. Residues: CASSPSNEKLFF.

The chain joins TRBV27 to TRBJ2-1, with 10 bases lining up with TRBD2. The V gene's germline CDR1 is MNHEY and CDR2 SMNVEV (reference sequence). J was trimmed by 15 bases and V by 6 bases; bases with no gene match: 17. CDR3 length equals 15 residues. The CDR3 nucleotides are TGTGCCAGCAGAAGTAGACAACAGCGGGGGGGCCAGCCGTTCTTC. Translation: CASRSRQQRGGQPFF.

The rearrangement joins TRBV19 to TRBJ2-2, with 12 bases identical to TRBD2. J was trimmed by 6 bases and V by 5 bases; bases with no gene match: 7. CDR3 length: 16 amino acids. The germline gives CDR1 LNHDA, CDR2 SQIVND (reference sequence). CDR3 residues: CASSESRLAGAGELFF. The CDR3 nucleotides read TGTGCCAGTAGTGAAAGTCGACTAGCGGGGGCCGGGGAGCTGTTTTTT.

This clone appeared a single time. The genes are TRBV28 and TRBJ1-5, with D possibly being TRBD1 (5 bases). Trimming left V 5 bases short and J 6 bases short, with 8 bases between. CDR3 length: 12 residues. Germline loops: CDR1 MDHEN, CDR2 SYDVKM. CDR3 region: CASSRTFQPQHF. CDR3 coding DNA: TGTGCCAGCAGTCGGACATTTCAGCCCCAGCATTTT.

The genes are TRBV27 and TRBJ1-2; 9 nucleotides agree with TRBD1. V was pared by 6 bases and J by 5 bases, with 1 base of the junction left unmatched. This CDR3 contains 12 residues. Germline CDR1 reads MNHEY; CDR2 reads SMNVEV (reference sequence). The CDR3 bases are TGTGCCAGCAGGGGGACAGGGTATGGCTACACCTTC. As protein: CASRGTGYGYTF.

The rearrangement links TRBV9 to TRBJ2-3, with 7 positions matching TRBD2. Germline loops: CDR1 SGDLS, CDR2 YYNGEE. The CDR3 spans 19 residues. V lost 1 base to trimming and J lost 2 bases; unmatched junction nucleotides: 16. CDR3 sequence (DNA): TGTGCCAGCAGCGTAATCTCGGACGGACCAGCGGGGACCACAGATACGCAGTATTTT. Its protein is CASSVISDGPAGTTDTQYF.

The chain employs TRBV7-8 and TRBJ1-2; D may be TRBD1 (6 bases). Germline V CDR1 and CDR2: SGHVS, FQNEAQ. Trimming shortened V by 5 bases and J by 7 bases, and 11 bases separated the two germline ends. The CDR3 loop spans 12 amino acids. The CDR3 bases are TGTGCCAGCAGCATCTACAGGGTTGGCTACACCTTC. It codes for CASSIYRVGYTF.

This clone was counted a single time. The chain joins TRBV7-9 to TRBJ1-1, with no clear D. Germline V gene data show CDR1 as SEHNR and CDR2 as FQNEAQ (reference sequence). V lost 5 bases, J lost 4 bases, and 14 bases lay in between. There are 14 residues in the CDR3. As DNA, the CDR3 is TGTGCCAGCAGCCCCTCAGGCTCCGGCACTGAAGCTTTCTTT. Its protein is CASSPSGSGTEAFF.

This rearrangement joins TRBV10-3 to TRBJ1-2; D may be TRBD1 (5 bases). V was trimmed by 6 bases and J by 0 bases, leaving 8 bases between them. The CDR3 contains 13 residues. Germline loops: CDR1 ENHRY, CDR2 SYGVKD. The chain's CDR3 is CAIRDTTNYGYTF. The CDR3 DNA reads as TGTGCCATCAGGGACACCACTAACTATGGCTACACCTTC.

The chain is built from TRBV30 and TRBJ2-3, with 11 bases fitting TRBD2. The V and J ends lost 0 bases and 1 base, in that order; junction bases with no gene match: 3. Germline V gene sequence: CDR1 GTSNPN, CDR2 SVGIG (reference sequence). This CDR3 is built from 16 residues. The CDR3 nucleotides are TGTGCCTGGAGTGTAGGACTAGCGGGCCGCACAGATACGCAGTATTTT. Its protein is CAWSVGLAGRTDTQYF.

The V and J genes are TRBV7-9 and TRBJ1-1; D might be TRBD1 (5 bases). V was clipped by 5 bases and J by 0 bases, with 13 bases between them. The CDR3 spans 15 residues. CDR1 is SEHNR, CDR2 FQNEAQ, per germline (reference sequence). CDR3 sequence: CASSEGGHLNTEAFF. The DNA of the CDR3 is TGTGCCAGCAGCGAAGGTGGACATTTGAACACTGAAGCTTTCTTT.

The V and J genes are TRBV5-1 and TRBJ2-1; 10 bases fit TRBD2. CDR1 and CDR2 from the germline V gene are SGHRS and YFSETQ. The CDR3 runs 15 residues. Trimming at V came to 0 bases and at J to 5 bases, leaving 2 bases not matched to a gene. The CDR3 protein is CASSLGLAGDNEQFF. CDR3 DNA sequence: TGCGCCAGCAGCTTGGGGCTAGCGGGGGACAATGAGCAGTTCTTC. Full variable domain (rest looked up from reference TRBV5-1 and TRBJ2-1): KAGVTQTPRYLIKTRGQQVTLSCSPISGHRSVSWYQQTPGQGLQFLFEYFSETQRNKGNFPGRFSGRQFSNSRSEMNVSTLELGDSALYLCASSLGLAGDNEQFFGPGTRLTVL.

This chain links TRBV7-8 with TRBJ2-7; 7 nucleotides align to TRBD1. The CDR3 spans 14 residues. Losses at the gene ends were 5 bases for V and 2 bases for J; bases not matched to a gene: 6. CDR1 is SGHVS and CDR2 is FQNEAQ in the germline V gene. CDR3 nucleotide sequence: TGTGCCAGCAGCCTAGACAGGGCCACCTACGAGCAGTACGTC. Translating gives CASSLDRATYEQYV.